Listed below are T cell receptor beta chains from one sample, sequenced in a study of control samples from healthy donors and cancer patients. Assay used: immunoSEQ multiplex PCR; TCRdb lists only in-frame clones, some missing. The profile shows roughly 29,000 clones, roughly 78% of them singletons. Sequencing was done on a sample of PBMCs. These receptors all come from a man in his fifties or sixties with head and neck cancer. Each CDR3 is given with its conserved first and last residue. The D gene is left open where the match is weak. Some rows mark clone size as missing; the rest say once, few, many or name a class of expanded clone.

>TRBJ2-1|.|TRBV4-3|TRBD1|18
CASSQGRHVLGQGNEQFF
TGCGCCAGCAGCCAAGGGCGTCATGTATTGGGACAGGGTAATGAGCAGTTCTTC
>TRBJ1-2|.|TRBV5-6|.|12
CASSLDPIGYTF
TGTGCCAGCAGCTTGGACCCGATTGGCTACACCTTC
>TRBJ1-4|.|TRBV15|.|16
CATSRGWDNGNEKLFF
TGTGCCACCAGCAGGGGGTGGGACAATGGTAATGAAAAACTGTTTTTT
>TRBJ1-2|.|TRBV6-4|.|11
CASSWRGGYTF
TGTGCCAGCAGTTGGCGGGGGGGCTACACCTTC
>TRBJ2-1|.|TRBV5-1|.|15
CASAKDGSSYNEQFF
TGCGCCAGCGCAAAGGACGGTAGCTCCTACAATGAGCAGTTCTTC
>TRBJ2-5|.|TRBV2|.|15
CAAEGGDRTSETQYF
TGTGCCGCGGAAGGAGGAGATCGTACGTCGGAGACCCAGTACTTC
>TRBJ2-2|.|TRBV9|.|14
CASSVETNTGELFF
TGTGCCAGCAGCGTAGAGACCAACACCGGGGAGCTGTTTTTT
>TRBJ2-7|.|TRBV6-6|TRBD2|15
CASRLGLARSYEQYF
TGTGCCAGCAGGCTTGGACTAGCGCGGTCCTACGAGCAGTACTTC
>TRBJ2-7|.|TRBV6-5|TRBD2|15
CASSTGLAGVNEQYF
TGTGCCAGCAGTACGGGACTAGCGGGAGTCAACGAGCAGTACTTC
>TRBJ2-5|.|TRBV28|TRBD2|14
CASGLAGGWETQYF
TGTGCCAGCGGTCTAGCGGGAGGCTGGGAGACCCAGTACTTC
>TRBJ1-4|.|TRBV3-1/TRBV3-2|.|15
CASSQQQGANEKLFF
TGTGCCAGCAGCCAACAACAGGGCGCTAATGAAAAACTGTTTTTT
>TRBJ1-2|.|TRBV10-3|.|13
CAITGDPSYGYTF
TGTGCCATCACGGGGGACCCTTCGTATGGCTACACCTTC
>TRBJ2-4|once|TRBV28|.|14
CASSTGLAKNIQYF
TGTGCCAGCAGCACAGGGCTAGCCAAAAACATTCAGTACTTC
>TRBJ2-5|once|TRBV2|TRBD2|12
CASVAGGETQYF
TGTGCCAGCGTAGCGGGCGGGGAGACCCAGTACTTC
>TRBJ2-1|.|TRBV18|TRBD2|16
CASSPPSGRGYNEQFF
TGTGCCAGCTCACCACCTAGCGGGAGGGGTTACAATGAGCAGTTCTTC
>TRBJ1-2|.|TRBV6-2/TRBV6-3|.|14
CASSYSVQGYGYTF
TGTGCCAGCAGTTACTCGGTACAGGGCTATGGCTACACCTTC
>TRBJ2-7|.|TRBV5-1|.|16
CASSKSGRTSSYEQYF
TGCGCCAGCAGCAAGTCCGGCAGGACTTCTTCCTACGAGCAGTACTTC
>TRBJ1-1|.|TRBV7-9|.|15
CASSLRGLSVTEAFF
TGTGCCAGCAGTCTCAGGGGATTGTCAGTTACTGAAGCTTTCTTT
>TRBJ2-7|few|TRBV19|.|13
CASSMAVGSEQYF
TGTGCCAGTAGTATGGCGGTGGGAAGCGAGCAGTACTTC
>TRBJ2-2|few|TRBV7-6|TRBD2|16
CASRPGTNLNTGELFF
TGTGCCAGCAGACCCGGGACTAATTTGAACACCGGGGAGCTGTTTTTT
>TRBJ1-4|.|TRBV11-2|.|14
CASSLAGDDEKLFF
TGTGCCAGCAGCTTAGCCGGCGATGATGAAAAACTGTTTTTT
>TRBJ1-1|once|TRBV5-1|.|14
CASIGDFGGTEAFF
TGCGCCAGCATCGGAGATTTCGGAGGCACTGAAGCTTTCTTT
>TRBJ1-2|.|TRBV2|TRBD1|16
CASSVQGQGAPGGYTF
TGTGCCAGCAGTGTTCAGGGACAGGGGGCCCCTGGTGGCTACACCTTC
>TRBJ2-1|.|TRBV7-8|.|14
CASSFRQVFNEQFF
TGTGCCAGCAGCTTCCGACAGGTATTCAATGAGCAGTTCTTC
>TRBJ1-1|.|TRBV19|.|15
CASRDPIRGGTEAFF
TGTGCCAGTAGAGACCCAATACGAGGGGGCACTGAAGCTTTCTTT
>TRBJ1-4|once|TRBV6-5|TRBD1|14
CASSPDRGLEKLFF
TGTGCCAGCAGCCCGGACAGGGGGCTTGAAAAACTGTTTTTT
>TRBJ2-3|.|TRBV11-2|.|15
CASSLQIASTDTQYF
TGTGCCAGCAGCTTACAGATAGCAAGCACAGATACGCAGTATTTT
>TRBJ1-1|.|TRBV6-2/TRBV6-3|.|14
CASSLTEGYTEAFF
TGTGCCAGCAGCCTCACCGAGGGATACACTGAAGCTTTCTTT
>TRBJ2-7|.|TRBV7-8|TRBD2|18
CAGGSRVFTYSEPYEQYF
TGTGCCGGCGGGAGTCGAGTTTTCACTTACTCTGAACCCTACGAGCAGTACTTC
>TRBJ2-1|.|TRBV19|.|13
CASSIPPYNEQFF
TGTGCCAGTAGTATCCCCCCCTACAATGAGCAGTTCTTC